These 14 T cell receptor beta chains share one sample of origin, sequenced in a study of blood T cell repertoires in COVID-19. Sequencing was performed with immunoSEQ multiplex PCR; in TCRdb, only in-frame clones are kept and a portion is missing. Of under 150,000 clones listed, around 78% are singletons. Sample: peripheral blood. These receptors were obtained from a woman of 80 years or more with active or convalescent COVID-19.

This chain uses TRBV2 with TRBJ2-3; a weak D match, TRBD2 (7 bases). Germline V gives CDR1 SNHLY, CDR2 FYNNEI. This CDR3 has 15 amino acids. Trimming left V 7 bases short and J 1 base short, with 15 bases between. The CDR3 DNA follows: TGTGCCAGCAAAAAGCGGGACACCCGCACAGATACGCAGTATTTT. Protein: CASKKRDTRTDTQYF. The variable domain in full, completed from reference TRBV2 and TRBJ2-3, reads EPEVTQTPSHQVTQMGQEVILRCVPISNHLYFYWYRQILGQKVEFLVSFYNNEISEKSEIFDDQFSVERPDGSNFTLKIRSTKLEDSAMYFCASKKRDTRTDTQYFGPGTRLTVL.

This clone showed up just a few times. For the CDR3, the DNA is TGTGCCAGCAGCCCCCCAGGGAGGGAAGCTTTCTTT. This codes for CASSPPGREAFF. The V gene is TRBV3-1 (or the pseudogene TRBV3-2), the J gene TRBJ1-1, with D perhaps matching TRBD1 (5 bases). The V and J ends lost 4 bases and 8 bases respectively, with 11 bases between them. The length of the CDR3 is 12 residues. Germline V CDR1 and CDR2: LGHDT, YNNKEL (reference sequence).

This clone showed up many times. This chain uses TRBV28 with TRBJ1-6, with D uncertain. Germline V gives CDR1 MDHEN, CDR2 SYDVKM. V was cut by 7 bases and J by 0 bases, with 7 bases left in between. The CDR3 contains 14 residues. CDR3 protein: CASKRSSYNSPLHF. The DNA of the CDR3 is TGTGCCAGCAAAAGGAGCTCCTATAATTCACCCCTCCACTTT.

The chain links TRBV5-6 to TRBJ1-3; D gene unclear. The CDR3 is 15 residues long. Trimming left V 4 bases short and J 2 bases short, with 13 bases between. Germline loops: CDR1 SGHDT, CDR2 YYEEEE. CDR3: CASSRQVLAGNTIYF. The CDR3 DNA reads TGTGCCAGCAGCCGTCAGGTACTTGCTGGAAACACCATATATTTT.

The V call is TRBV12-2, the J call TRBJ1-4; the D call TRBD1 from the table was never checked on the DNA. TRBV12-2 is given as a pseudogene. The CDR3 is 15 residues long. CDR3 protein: CASRPRTGDLEKLFF. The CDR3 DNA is TGTGCAAGTCGCCCCCGGACAGGGGATTTGGAAAAACTGTTTTTT.

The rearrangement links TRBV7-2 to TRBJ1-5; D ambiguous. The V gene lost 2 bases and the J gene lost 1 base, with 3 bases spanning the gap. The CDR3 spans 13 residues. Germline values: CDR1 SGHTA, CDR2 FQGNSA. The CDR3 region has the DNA TGTGCCAGCAGCTTACAGAGCAATCAGCCCCAGCATTTT. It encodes CASSLQSNQPQHF.

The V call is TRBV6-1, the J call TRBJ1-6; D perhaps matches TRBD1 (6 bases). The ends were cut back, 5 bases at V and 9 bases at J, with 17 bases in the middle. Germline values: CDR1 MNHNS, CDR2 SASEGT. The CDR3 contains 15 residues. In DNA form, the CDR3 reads TGTGCCAGCAGTTCAACCAGGGGATACGGTTCACCCCTCCACTTT. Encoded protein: CASSSTRGYGSPLHF.

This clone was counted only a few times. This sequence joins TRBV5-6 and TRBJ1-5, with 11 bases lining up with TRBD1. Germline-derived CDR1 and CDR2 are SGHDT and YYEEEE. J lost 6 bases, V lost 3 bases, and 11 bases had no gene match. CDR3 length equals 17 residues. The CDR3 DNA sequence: TGTGCCAGCAGCTCTCGGATGCTGGACAGGGGGCGTCAGCCCCAGCATTTT. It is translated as CASSSRMLDRGRQPQHF.

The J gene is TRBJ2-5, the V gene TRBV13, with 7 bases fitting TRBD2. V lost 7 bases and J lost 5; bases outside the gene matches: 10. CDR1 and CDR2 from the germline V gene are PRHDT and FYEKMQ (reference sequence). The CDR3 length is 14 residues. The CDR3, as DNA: TGTGCCAGCACCTTTACTAGCGTTCCTGAGACCCAGTACTTC. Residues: CASTFTSVPETQYF.

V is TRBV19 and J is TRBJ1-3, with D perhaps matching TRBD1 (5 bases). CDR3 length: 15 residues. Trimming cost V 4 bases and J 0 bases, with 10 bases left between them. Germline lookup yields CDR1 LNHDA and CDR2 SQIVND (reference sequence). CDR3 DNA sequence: TGTGCCAGTAGTACCCGGACAATCTCTGGAAACACCATATATTTT. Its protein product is CASSTRTISGNTIYF.

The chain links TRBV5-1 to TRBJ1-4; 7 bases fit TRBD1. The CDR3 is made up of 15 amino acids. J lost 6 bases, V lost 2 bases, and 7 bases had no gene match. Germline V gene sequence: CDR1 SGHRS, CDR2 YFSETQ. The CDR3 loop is CASSLTGTAHEKLFF. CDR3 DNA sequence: TGCGCCAGCAGCTTAACCGGGACAGCCCATGAAAAACTGTTTTTT.

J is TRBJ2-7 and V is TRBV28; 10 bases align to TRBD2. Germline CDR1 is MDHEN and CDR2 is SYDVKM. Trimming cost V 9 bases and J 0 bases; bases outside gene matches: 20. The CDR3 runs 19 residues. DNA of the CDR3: TGTGCCAGTCGACCCCAGGGGCTAGCGGGGGCCCGAAGCTCCTACGAGCAGTACTTC. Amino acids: CASRPQGLAGARSSYEQYF.

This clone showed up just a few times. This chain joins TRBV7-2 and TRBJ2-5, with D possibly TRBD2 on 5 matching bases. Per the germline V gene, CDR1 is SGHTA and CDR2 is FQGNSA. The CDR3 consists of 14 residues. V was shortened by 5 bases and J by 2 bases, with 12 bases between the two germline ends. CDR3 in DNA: TGTGCCAGCAGCCTCACTAGGAATCAAGAGACCCAGTACTTC. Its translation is CASSLTRNQETQYF.

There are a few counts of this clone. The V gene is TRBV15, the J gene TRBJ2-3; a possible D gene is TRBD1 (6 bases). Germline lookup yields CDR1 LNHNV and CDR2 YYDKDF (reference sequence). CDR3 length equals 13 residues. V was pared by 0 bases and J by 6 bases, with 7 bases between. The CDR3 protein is CATSRDQGDTQYF. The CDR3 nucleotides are TGTGCCACCAGCAGAGATCAGGGGGATACGCAGTATTTT. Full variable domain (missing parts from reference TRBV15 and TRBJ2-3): DAMVIQNPRYQVTQFGKPVTLSCSQTLNHNVMYWYQQKSSQAPKLLFHYYDKDFNNEADTPDNFQSRRPNTSFCFLDIRSPGLGDTAMYLCATSRDQGDTQYFGPGTRLTVL.